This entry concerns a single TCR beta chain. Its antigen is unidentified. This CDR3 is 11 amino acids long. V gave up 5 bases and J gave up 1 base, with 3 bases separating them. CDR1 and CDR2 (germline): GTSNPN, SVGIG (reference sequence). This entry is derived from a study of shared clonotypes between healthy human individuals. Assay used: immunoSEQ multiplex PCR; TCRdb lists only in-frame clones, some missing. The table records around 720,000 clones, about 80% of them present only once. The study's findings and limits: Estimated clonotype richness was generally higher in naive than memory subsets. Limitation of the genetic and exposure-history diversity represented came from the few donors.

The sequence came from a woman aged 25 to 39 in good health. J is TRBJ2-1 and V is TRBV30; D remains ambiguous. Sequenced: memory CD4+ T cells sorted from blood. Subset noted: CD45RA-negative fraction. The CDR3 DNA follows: TGTGCCTGGGAGTCCTACAATGAGCAGTTCTTC. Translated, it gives CAWESYNEQFF. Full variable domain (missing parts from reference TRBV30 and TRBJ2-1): SQTIHQWPATLVQPVGSPLSLECTVEGTSNPNLYWYRQAAGRGLQLLFYSVGIGQISSEVPQNLSASRPQDRQFILSSKKLLLSDSGFYLCAWESYNEQFFGPGTRLTVL.